Below, 21 T cell receptor beta chains from the same sample are listed, as sequenced in a study of T cell responses to AZD1222 COVID-19 vaccine. Profiled with immunoSEQ multiplex PCR; TCRdb holds only in-frame clones, not every one. The profile shows 140,000 to 150,000 clones, about nine tenths of them singletons. The material was peripheral blood, obtained 28 days after the second AZD1222 dose. The receptors shown here come from an adult who received the AZD1222 COVID-19 vaccine.

This chain connects TRBV7-8 to TRBJ1-1; 8 positions agree with TRBD1. V was pared by 5 bases and J by 0 bases, with 14 bases of the junction left unmatched. CDR1 SGHVS and CDR2 FQNEAQ come from the germline V gene. This CDR3 region has 18 residues. In DNA form, the CDR3 reads TGTGCCAGCAGCCCCAACCGGGACAGGAAAGGGATGAACACTGAAGCTTTCTTT. Translating it yields CASSPNRDRKGMNTEAFF.

The chain couples TRBV7-3 to TRBJ1-1; D may be TRBD1 (6 bases). The germline V and J ends were trimmed by 0 bases and 1 base, with 12 bases remaining between them. The germline V gene has CDR1 SGHTA and CDR2 FQGTGA. CDR3 length: 16 residues. The DNA of the CDR3 is TGTGCCAGCAGCTTAACGGGGAGGGGGTCGAACACTGAAGCTTTCTTT. It specifies CASSLTGRGSNTEAFF.

V and J are TRBV4-1 and TRBJ2-7, with D possibly called TRBD1 or TRBD2 (5 bases each). V shed 1 base and J shed 4 bases, with 11 bases lying between them. The V gene's germline CDR1 is MGHRA and CDR2 YSYEKL. The CDR3 totals 14 residues. The CDR3 protein is CASSQAAEGYEQYF. The CDR3 nucleotides are TGCGCCAGCAGCCAAGCGGCTGAGGGGTACGAGCAGTACTTC.

The V call is TRBV30, the J call TRBJ2-7; D is unclear. The V and J ends lost 0 bases and 2 bases respectively, with 11 bases between them. The CDR3 loop spans 14 amino acids. The germline gives CDR1 GTSNPN, CDR2 SVGIG (reference sequence). CDR3 sequence: CAWSVGFKTYEQYF. The DNA of the CDR3 is TGTGCCTGGAGTGTTGGGTTTAAGACCTACGAGCAGTACTTC.

The rearrangement links TRBV6-5 to TRBJ2-7, with 7 bases identical to TRBD2. The junction had 13 bases not matched to a gene; V was cut back by 6 bases and J by 5 bases. The CDR3 spans 15 residues. CDR1 and CDR2 from the germline V gene are MNHEY and SVGAGI. In nucleotides, the CDR3 is TGTGCCAGCAGGGGGGGACTACCTCTGGGTAACGAGCAGTACTTC. Its protein is CASRGGLPLGNEQYF.

V gene TRBV14 combines with J gene TRBJ2-1; 12 positions agree with TRBD2. CDR1 SGHDN and CDR2 FVKESK come from the germline V gene. Germline trimming cut 0 bases from V and 0 bases from J; bases unmatched to any gene: 12. The CDR3 is 21 amino acids. The chain's CDR3 is CASSQDTILAGGPGSYNEQFF. The DNA for the CDR3 is TGTGCCAGCAGCCAAGATACGATCCTAGCGGGAGGGCCTGGCTCCTACAATGAGCAGTTCTTC.

The chain joins TRBV7-2 to TRBJ1-1, with 10 bases lining up with TRBD1. V dropped 2 bases and J dropped 1; count of bases not matched to a gene: 7. The CDR3 sequence is 17 residues long. CDR1 SGHTA and CDR2 FQGNSA come from the germline V gene. This chain's CDR3 is CASSLKGTGAANTEAFF. The DNA of the CDR3 is TGTGCCAGCAGCTTAAAGGGGACAGGGGCGGCGAACACTGAAGCTTTCTTT.

This clone has just a few counts. The V call is TRBV2, the J call TRBJ1-2, with TRBD1 matching 8 bases. Looked up from germline, CDR1 is SNHLY and CDR2 is FYNNEI. The CDR3 has 12 residues. The J segment lost 10 bases and the V segment lost 5 bases, leaving 6 bases of the junction unmatched. The CDR3 protein is CASSTGTGDYTF. The DNA of the CDR3 is TGTGCCAGCAGTACCGGGACAGGAGACTACACCTTC.

The gene calls are TRBV4-3 and TRBJ2-6; D may be TRBD1 (6 bases). Looked up from germline, CDR1 is LGHNA and CDR2 is YSLEER. V lost 0 bases, J lost 0 bases, and 15 bases lay in between. The CDR3 has 19 amino acids. This CDR3 is CASSQDVQGTFSGANVLTF. The CDR3 DNA is TGCGCCAGCAGCCAAGATGTACAGGGAACTTTCTCTGGGGCCAACGTCCTGACTTTC.

This clone was found once. The chain employs TRBV7-2 and TRBJ1-1; unclear D gene. The CDR3 is 14 residues long. Trimming cost V 1 base and J 1 base, with 7 bases left between them. Germline V gene lookup returns CDR1 SGHTA and CDR2 FQGNSA. The CDR3 bases are TGTGCCAGCAGCTTAGTATGGACGAACACTGAAGCTTTCTTT. It specifies CASSLVWTNTEAFF.

The V gene is TRBV28, the J gene TRBJ1-4; TRBD1 agrees at 8 bases. Germline V gene data show CDR1 as MDHEN and CDR2 as SYDVKM. CDR3 length: 14 residues. With V trimmed by 7 bases and J by 4 bases, 5 bases remained unmatched. CDR3 coding DNA: TGTGCCAGCATGGACAGGGCCTTTAATGAAAAACTGTTTTTT. Protein product: CASMDRAFNEKLFF.

The rearrangement joins TRBV18 to TRBJ1-5, with D perhaps matching TRBD1 (5 bases). In germline, CDR1 is KGHSH, CDR2 LQKENI. The CDR3 is 17 amino acids. V lost 3 bases to trimming and J lost 8 bases, with 23 bases between them. CDR3 protein: CASSPRSKDTLQKPQHF. The CDR3 DNA reads as TGTGCCAGCTCACCTCGATCGAAGGACACCCTACAGAAGCCCCAGCATTTT.

In this sample, this clone turned up once. The V call is TRBV5-4, the J call TRBJ2-1; 10 bases line up with TRBD2. CDR3 length: 16 residues. Germline CDR1 SGHNT, CDR2 YYREEE (reference sequence). V shed 5 bases, J shed 8 bases, and the junction held 13 bases outside the gene matches. The CDR3 sequence: CASSPTPGTSVDEQFF. In nucleotides, the CDR3 is TGTGCCAGCAGTCCTACCCCCGGGACTAGCGTCGATGAGCAGTTCTTC.

DNA of the CDR3: TGCAGTGCTAGTATGGCGGGTTACAATGAGCAGTTCTTC. Amino acids: CSASMAGYNEQFF. This chain uses TRBV20-1 with TRBJ2-1, with D possibly being TRBD2 (5 bases). The V gene lost 3 bases and the J gene lost 4 bases, with 10 bases spanning the gap. This CDR3 is built from 13 residues. Germline values: CDR1 DFQATT, CDR2 SNEGSKA (reference sequence).

This clone was counted a few times. The V and J genes are TRBV7-9 and TRBJ1-6; TRBD1 matches 10 bases. This CDR3 contains 16 residues. Germline values: CDR1 SEHNR, CDR2 FQNEAQ (reference sequence). V shed 1 base, J shed 7 bases, and the junction held 4 bases outside the gene matches. Written as DNA, the CDR3 is TGTGCCAGCAGCTTAGGCGGGACAGGGGAAAATTCACCCCTCCACTTT. The encoded protein is CASSLGGTGENSPLHF.

V gene TRBV11-3 combines with J gene TRBJ2-7, with 9 bases identical to TRBD1. The CDR3 is made up of 15 amino acids. CDR1 and CDR2 (germline): SGHNT, YENEEA. The V segment lost 5 bases and the J segment 5 bases; nucleotides outside the gene matches: 10. This CDR3 reads CASSLGGTGSHEQYF. Here the CDR3 DNA reads TGTGCCAGCAGCCTCGGGGGGACAGGGAGCCACGAGCAGTACTTC.

This chain links TRBV7-2 with TRBJ1-2; D uncertain. The CDR3 sequence is 15 residues long. The V gene's germline CDR1 is SGHTA and CDR2 FQGNSA. V was shortened by 1 base and J by 5 bases, with 14 bases between the two germline ends. The CDR3 DNA reads TGTGCCAGCAGCTTAGTATTGGGGAAGGAGTATGGCTACACCTTC. Translation: CASSLVLGKEYGYTF.

The chain has TRBV27 and TRBJ1-1; 10 positions match TRBD1. In germline, CDR1 is MNHEY, CDR2 SMNVEV (reference sequence). V was pared by 2 bases and J by 0 bases, with 6 bases of the junction left unmatched. The CDR3 sequence is 17 residues long. The CDR3 spells CASSLRGTGALNTEAFF. DNA for the CDR3: TGTGCCAGCAGTTTACGCGGGACAGGGGCCTTGAACACTGAAGCTTTCTTT.

CDR3 residues: CAWSVAGGTDTQYF. The DNA for the CDR3 is TGTGCCTGGAGTGTAGCGGGAGGGACAGATACGCAGTATTTT. The chain joins TRBV30 to TRBJ2-3, with 10 bases matching TRBD2. Germline CDR1 is GTSNPN and CDR2 is SVGIG (reference sequence). The CDR3 consists of 14 residues. The V segment lost 0 bases and the J segment 3 bases; nucleotides outside the gene matches: 0.

The chain uses TRBV11-3 and TRBJ2-1, with TRBD2 identical over 10 bases. V dropped 8 bases and J dropped 9; count of bases not matched to a gene: 13. The CDR3 totals 15 residues. Germline V lookup: CDR1 SGHNT, CDR2 YENEEA. The CDR3 coding sequence is TGTGCCAGCCTTAGTCGGCTAGCGGGAGATGTTGAGCAGTTCTTC. Protein product: CASLSRLAGDVEQFF.

This sequence joins TRBV13 and TRBJ2-3; 8 bases are shared with TRBD2. This CDR3 has 15 amino acids. Germline assignment: CDR1 PRHDT and CDR2 FYEKMQ (reference sequence). V was pared by 1 base and J by 9 bases, with 9 bases of the junction left unmatched. The CDR3 sequence: CASSLAASGLVTQYF. Here the CDR3 DNA reads TGTGCCAGCAGCTTAGCGGCTAGCGGGCTGGTCACGCAGTATTTT.